This paragraph reports one T cell receptor beta chain. Its antigen is not identified. It was CD45RO-negative cells, positively selected for CCR7, that made up naive CD8 cells, with terminally differentiated effector memory CD45RA+ cells excluded. This record belongs to a study of shared clonotypes between healthy human individuals. Germline V lookup: CDR1 SGDLS, CDR2 YYNGEE. The CDR3 spans 13 residues. Trimming pared 4 bases from V and 6 bases from J, leaving 11 bases between. In the original analysis: ImmunoSEQ gave junction-only sequences without quality scores, so filtering differed. Profiled with immunoSEQ multiplex PCR; TCRdb holds only in-frame clones, not every one. V and J calls and clone size are as listed in that table; D and trimming were resolved from the DNA. This table holds around 620,000 clones, roughly 96% found once. Whole-study results and caveats: When naive CD4 clonotypes were compared across a handful of donors, about 4.8% were shared.

This TCR was recovered from a woman between 25 and 40 years old in good health. The chain uses TRBV9 and TRBJ1-5; tentatively, D is TRBD1 (6 bases). The sequenced sample was naive CD8+ T cells sorted from blood. CDR3 residues: CASSRGGGQPQHF. The DNA of the CDR3 is TGTGCCAGCAGCAGAGGGGGGGGTCAGCCCCAGCATTTT.